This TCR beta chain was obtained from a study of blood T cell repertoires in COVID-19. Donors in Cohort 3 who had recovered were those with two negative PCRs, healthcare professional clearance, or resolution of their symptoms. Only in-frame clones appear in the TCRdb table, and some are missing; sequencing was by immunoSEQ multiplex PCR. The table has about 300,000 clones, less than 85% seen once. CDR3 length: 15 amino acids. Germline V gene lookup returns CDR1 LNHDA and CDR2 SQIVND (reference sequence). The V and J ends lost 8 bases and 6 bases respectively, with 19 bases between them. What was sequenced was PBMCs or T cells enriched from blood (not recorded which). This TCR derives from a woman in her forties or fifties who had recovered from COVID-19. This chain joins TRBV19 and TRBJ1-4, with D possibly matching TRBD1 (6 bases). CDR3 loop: CASAPGDFIDEKLFF. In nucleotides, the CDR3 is TGTGCCAGTGCGCCAGGGGATTTTATAGATGAAAAACTGTTTTTT.